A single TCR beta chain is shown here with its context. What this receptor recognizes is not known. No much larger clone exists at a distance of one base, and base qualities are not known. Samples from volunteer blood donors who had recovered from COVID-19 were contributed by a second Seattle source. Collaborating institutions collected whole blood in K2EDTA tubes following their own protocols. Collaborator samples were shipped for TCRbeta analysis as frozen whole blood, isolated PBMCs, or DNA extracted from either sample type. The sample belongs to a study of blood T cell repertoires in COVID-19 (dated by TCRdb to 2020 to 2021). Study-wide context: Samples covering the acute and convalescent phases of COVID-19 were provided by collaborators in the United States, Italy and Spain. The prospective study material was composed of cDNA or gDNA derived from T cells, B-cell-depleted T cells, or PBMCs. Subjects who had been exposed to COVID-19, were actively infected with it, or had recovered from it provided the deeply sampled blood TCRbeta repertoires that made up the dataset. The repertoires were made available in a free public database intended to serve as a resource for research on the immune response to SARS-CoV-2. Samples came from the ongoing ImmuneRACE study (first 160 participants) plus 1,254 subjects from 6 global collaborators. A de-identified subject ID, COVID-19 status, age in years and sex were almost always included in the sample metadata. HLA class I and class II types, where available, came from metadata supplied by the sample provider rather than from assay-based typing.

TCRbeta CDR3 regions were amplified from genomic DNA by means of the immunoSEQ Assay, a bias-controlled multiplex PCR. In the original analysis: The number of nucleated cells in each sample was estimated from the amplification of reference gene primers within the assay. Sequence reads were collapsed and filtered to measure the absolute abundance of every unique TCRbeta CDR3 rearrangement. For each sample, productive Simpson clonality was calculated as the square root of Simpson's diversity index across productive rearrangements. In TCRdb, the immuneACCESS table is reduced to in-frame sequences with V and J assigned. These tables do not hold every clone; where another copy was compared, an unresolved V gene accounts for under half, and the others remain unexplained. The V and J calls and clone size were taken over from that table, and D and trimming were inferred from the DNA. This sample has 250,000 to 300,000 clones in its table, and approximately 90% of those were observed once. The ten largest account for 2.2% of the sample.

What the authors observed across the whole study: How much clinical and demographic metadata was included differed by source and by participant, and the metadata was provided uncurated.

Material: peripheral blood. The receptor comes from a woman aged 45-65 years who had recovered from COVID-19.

The bases are TGTGCCAGCAGCCGGACTAGCTCGAACACCGGGGAGCTGTTTTTT. Its product reads: CASSRTSSNTGELFF. The sequence joins TRBV5-4 to TRBJ2-2; the junction holds 8 bases that match TRBD2. The CDR3 starts with the cysteine, ends with the phenylalanine, and has 15 residues. This entry keeps only the CDR3 DNA: 45 bases, framed from base 1. V lost 4 bases and J lost 0 bases, and the count of bases not matched to a germline gene is 2. CDR1 and CDR2 (SGHNT, YYREEE) derive from the germline V gene (reference sequence).